This TCR beta chain emerged from a study of T-cell reconstitution after alpha-beta-depleted transplantation in children. TCRbeta library preparation incorporated unique molecular identifiers. TCRdb recomputed calls from the PCR reads with MiXCR, one row per CDR3 protein. The data hold some 500,000 distinct CDR3 sequences, with 32% observed a single time. This CDR3 spans 13 amino acids. Germline V lookup: CDR1 MDHEN, CDR2 SYDVKM. V lost 3 bases and J 8 bases, leaving 14 bases between the germline ends. The rearrangement uses TRBV28 and TRBJ2-7; no clear D gene. This TCR came from a human donor who donated a stem cell graft to a child with aplastic anemia. The sample here was PBMCs from the stem cell graft donor, taken from the stem cell graft. This CDR3 reads CASSLVGVPQQYF. The CDR3 DNA is TGTGCCAGCAGTTTGGTCGGAGTTCCCCAGCAGTACTTC.